This T cell receptor (beta chain) was retrieved from a study of high-grade serous ovarian cancer treatment subgroups. Study summary: Samples averaged approximately 15,000 reads and 6,900 or so unique TCR beta rearrangements.

Tumor tissue was taken before any definitive surgery or chemotherapy was given. Trimming at V came to 1 base and at J to 7 bases, leaving 13 bases not matched to a gene. The CDR3 extends over 17 amino acids. The germline CDR1 and CDR2 sequences are SGHTA and FQGNSA. Data came from immunoSEQ multiplex PCR; TCRdb stores just in-frame clones and leaves some out. The sample yields roughly 7,700 clones, 65% to 75% seen once. The chain has TRBV7-2 and TRBJ2-4, with 7 bases identical to TRBD2. The sample was tumor tissue. The TCR originated in a human donor with high-grade serous ovarian cancer. The CDR3 spells CASSLDSPWGEGNIQYF. CDR3 coding DNA: TGTGCCAGCAGCTTAGATTCCCCTTGGGGGGAGGGGAACATTCAGTACTTC. The full variable domain, in which reference TRBV7-2 and TRBJ2-4 provide the parts outside the CDR3, is GAGVSQSPSNKVTEKGKDVELRCDPISGHTALYWYRQSLGQGLEFLIYFQGNSAPDKSGLPSDRFSAERTGGSVSTLTIQRTQQEDSAVYLCASSLDSPWGEGNIQYFGAGTRLSVL.